This record looks at one TCR beta chain sequence and its context. The antigen remains unidentified. Both 60 Vbeta primers and 13 Jbeta primers went into the PCR. Clones were sequenced by immunoSEQ multiplex PCR, and TCRdb holds only the in-frame ones, with some missing. The repertoire holds some 200,000 clones, with roughly four fifths as singletons. The sample comes from a study of cytomegalovirus exposure and HLA in healthy donors. Findings and limits, study-wide: Researchers counted 180 or so TCR beta chains as cytomegalovirus-associated. In a later analysis, productive TCRs from donors in an Asian-associated ancestry cluster reportedly carried fewer N-insertions than the cohort mean.

The CDR3 consists of 14 residues. Germline CDR1 is SNHLY and CDR2 is FYNNEI. The V gene end was trimmed by 5 bases and the J gene end by 5 bases; junction bases not matched to a gene: 2. The sequencing input was PBMCs. The receptor was isolated from a woman aged 18-29 years in good health and CMV-seronegative. The chain recombines TRBV2 with TRBJ1-4; 10 bases line up with TRBD1. The CDR3 bases are TGTGCCAGCAGTCAGGGACAGGGGAATGAAAAACTGTTTTTT. Protein product: CASSQGQGNEKLFF.